The next 26 T cell receptor beta chains were all read from a single sample in a study of blood T cell repertoires in COVID-19. Assay used: immunoSEQ multiplex PCR; TCRdb lists only in-frame clones, some missing. The sample holds fewer than 250,000 clones, 84% seen once. The specimen was PBMCs or T cells enriched from blood (not recorded which). The origin of the receptors is a woman aged 40 to 49 who had recovered from COVID-19.

This clone appeared a single time. The rearrangement uses TRBV9 and TRBJ1-1; TRBD1 matches 9 bases. The ends lost 1 base at V and 7 bases at J; junction bases unmatched: 2. Per germline, CDR1 SGDLS and CDR2 YYNGEE. CDR3 length: 13 amino acids. For the CDR3, the DNA is TGTGCCAGCAGCGTACCGGGACAGGGTGAAGCTTTCTTT. Protein product: CASSVPGQGEAFF.

This clone was seen more than once but under ten times. V usage is TRBV30 and J usage is TRBJ1-1; D gene unclear. Deletions cut 0 bases from V and 1 base from J, with 12 bases between. The CDR3 is 15 amino acids. Germline lookup yields CDR1 GTSNPN and CDR2 SVGIG (reference sequence). The CDR3 sequence: CAWSVLGLSNTEAFF. The DNA for the CDR3 is TGTGCCTGGAGTGTTCTCGGACTTTCGAACACTGAAGCTTTCTTT.

The rearrangement uses TRBV14 and TRBJ2-2, with TRBD1 matching 7 bases. The V gene's germline CDR1 is SGHDN and CDR2 FVKESK. The CDR3 totals 15 residues. Trimming cost V 0 bases and J 10 bases; bases outside gene matches: 8. The CDR3 DNA reads as TGTGCCAGCAGCCAAGATATGAGGGGGCAGAAGGAGCTGTTTTTT. As protein: CASSQDMRGQKELFF. Based on the CDR3 plus reference TRBV14 and TRBJ2-2, the full variable domain is EAGVTQFPSHSVIEKGQTVTLRCDPISGHDNLYWYRRVMGKEIKFLLHFVKESKQDESGMPNNRFLAERTGGTYSTLKVQPAELEDSGVYFCASSQDMRGQKELFFGEGSRLTVL.

V usage is TRBV13 and J usage is TRBJ1-1, with 7 bases aligning to TRBD1. CDR3 length: 17 amino acids. The germline CDR1 and CDR2 sequences are PRHDT and FYEKMQ (reference sequence). V trimming: 6 bases; J trimming: 3 bases; junction bases outside the gene matches: 16. The CDR3 is CASSLRRDSTSHTEAFF. The CDR3 nucleotides are TGTGCCAGCAGTCTACGTCGGGACAGTACATCGCACACTGAAGCTTTCTTT.

Comment on this clone: Within the sample, other DNA sequences also encode this same CDR3. As DNA, the CDR3 is TGTGCCAGCAGCCCCGGGGGTAACTATGGCTACACCTTC. Translation: CASSPGGNYGYTF. The V and J genes are TRBV27 and TRBJ1-2, with D possibly being TRBD1 (5 bases). The CDR3 runs to 13 residues. The germline V gene has CDR1 MNHEY and CDR2 SMNVEV (reference sequence). Trimming stripped 6 bases from V and 1 base from J, with 9 bases between.

The CDR3 DNA reads as TGCGCCAGCGCGGACAGGGCGATGAATGAAAAACTGTTTTTT. It encodes CASADRAMNEKLFF. V gene TRBV10-2 combines with J gene TRBJ1-4; 8 nucleotides match TRBD1. The CDR3 length is 14 residues. Germline V gene lookup returns CDR1 WSHSY and CDR2 SAAADI. The junction had 7 bases not matched to a gene; V was cut back by 8 bases and J by 5 bases.

The J gene is TRBJ2-1, the V gene TRBV24-1, with 7 bases that match TRBD2. The CDR3 consists of 17 residues. V lost 9 bases to trimming and J lost 0 bases; unmatched junction nucleotides: 13. The germline V gene encodes CDR1 KGHDR and CDR2 SFDVKD. The CDR3: CATASQNLADSYNEQFF. The CDR3 DNA is TGTGCCACCGCTTCTCAAAACCTAGCGGACTCCTACAATGAGCAGTTCTTC.

The sample holds one count of this clone. In nucleotides, the CDR3 is TGTGCCACCAGTGAGGCTGGGACAGGGGCGCGCTACACCTTC. It translates to CATSEAGTGARYTF. The gene calls are TRBV24-1 and TRBJ1-2; 10 bases are shared with TRBD1. Germline CDR1 is KGHDR and CDR2 is SFDVKD. V was clipped by 4 bases and J by 9 bases; unmatched bases: 7. CDR3 length: 14 residues.

This rearrangement joins TRBV30 to TRBJ1-1; no definite D call. The CDR3 extends over 12 amino acids. In germline, CDR1 is GTSNPN, CDR2 SVGIG (reference sequence). With 2 bases removed from V and 11 bases from J, the gap between germline ends came to 15 bases. CDR3 in DNA: TGTGCCTGGAGTTGGTCAACTACTGGGGCTTTCTTT. This sequence encodes CAWSWSTTGAFF.

The chain employs TRBV7-8 and TRBJ2-2; 7 bases are shared with TRBD1. The J segment lost 2 bases and the V segment lost 9 bases, leaving 6 bases of the junction unmatched. The CDR3 consists of 14 residues. Germline CDR1 is SGHVS and CDR2 is FQNEAQ. The CDR3 loop is CASLQGPNTGELFF. In DNA form, the CDR3 reads TGTGCCAGTTTACAGGGGCCAAACACCGGGGAGCTGTTTTTT.

V usage is TRBV28 and J usage is TRBJ1-6; no reliable D call. The germline V and J ends were trimmed by 3 bases and 1 base, with 13 bases remaining between them. CDR3 size: 17 residues. CDR1 and CDR2 from the germline V gene are MDHEN and SYDVKM. This CDR3 is CASSLRAVRSYNSPLHF. In DNA form, the CDR3 reads TGTGCCAGCAGTTTGAGGGCAGTTAGATCCTATAATTCACCCCTCCACTTT.

This clone appeared a single time. Other DNA sequences in the sample encode the same CDR3. The CDR3 nucleotides read TGTGCCAGCAGCTTAGGCGGCAGCCAAGAGACCCAGTACTTC. This translates into CASSLGGSQETQYF. This chain links TRBV7-3 with TRBJ2-5, with D unresolved. CDR3 size: 14 residues. V gave up 2 bases and J gave up 1 base, with 8 bases separating them. Germline V gene lookup returns CDR1 SGHTA and CDR2 FQGTGA.

The V call is TRBV5-6, the J call TRBJ2-7; 10 positions agree with TRBD1. The CDR3 totals 13 residues. The trim removed 4 bases at V and 5 bases at J, leaving 3 bases unmatched. The germline gives CDR1 SGHDT, CDR2 YYEEEE. The CDR3 DNA is TGTGCCAGCAGCAAGACAGGGGGCAACGAGCAGTACGTC. This encodes CASSKTGGNEQYV.

The V and J genes are TRBV3-1 (or the pseudogene TRBV3-2) and TRBJ1-4; 7 bases map to TRBD1. V lost 5 bases, J lost 6 bases, and 9 bases stayed unmatched. The germline gives CDR1 LGHDT, CDR2 YNNKEL (reference sequence). The length of the CDR3 is 15 residues. The CDR3 bases are TGTGCCAGCAGCGGAACAGGGGTCGGGGATGAAAAACTGTTTTTT. It codes for CASSGTGVGDEKLFF.

This rearrangement joins TRBV7-2 to TRBJ1-4; D ambiguous. CDR1 is SGHTA and CDR2 is FQGNSA in the germline V gene. This CDR3 is 13 amino acids long. V was cut by 5 bases and J by 8 bases, with 12 bases left in between. This CDR3 reads CASSVLEAEKLFF. CDR3 in DNA: TGTGCCAGCAGCGTACTCGAAGCCGAAAAACTGTTTTTT.

The genes are TRBV28 and TRBJ2-4; perhaps TRBD2 as D (7 bases). Germline-derived CDR1 and CDR2 are MDHEN and SYDVKM. This CDR3 is 16 amino acids long. Trimming pared 2 bases from V and 9 bases from J, leaving 20 bases between. The CDR3 bases are TGTGCCAGCAGTTTAGGGGGGGCAGGTGGATTCGGCATTCAGTACTTC. It codes for CASSLGGAGGFGIQYF.

The chain joins TRBV19 to TRBJ1-1; 9 positions agree with TRBD1. The CDR3 loop spans 17 amino acids. V was clipped by 6 bases and J by 0 bases; unmatched bases: 11. Germline V gene sequence: CDR1 LNHDA, CDR2 SQIVND (reference sequence). The CDR3 DNA reads TGTGCCAGTAGCCCCCGGGACAGGGCTTTAATGAACACTGAAGCTTTCTTT. It encodes CASSPRDRALMNTEAFF.

The rearrangement joins TRBV12-3 or TRBV12-4 to TRBJ2-3, with D possibly TRBD2 on 6 matching bases. The CDR3 runs to 12 residues. V was shortened by 4 bases and J by 6 bases, with 8 bases between the two germline ends. Here the CDR3 DNA reads TGTGCCAGCAGTTGGAGGGGTGATACGCAGTATTTT. Translating it yields CASSWRGDTQYF.

CDR3 bases: TGTGCCAGCAGCTTTACTAGCGGGAGTCGGGCGCAGTTCTTC. This encodes CASSFTSGSRAQFF. The chain combines TRBV7-8 with TRBJ2-1; 11 nucleotides match TRBD2. Unmatched junction bases numbered 7, after V lost 3 bases and J lost 12 bases. This CDR3 is 14 amino acids long. Germline V gives CDR1 SGHVS, CDR2 FQNEAQ.

This sequence joins TRBV7-9 and TRBJ2-1; D is possibly TRBD1 (6 bases). Per germline, CDR1 SEHNR and CDR2 FQNEAQ (reference sequence). This CDR3 is built from 12 residues. Between the trimmed V and J ends, which lost 4 bases and 9 bases, there was a span of 10 bases. CDR3: CASSSGVIEQFF. The DNA of the CDR3 is TGTGCCAGCAGCTCAGGGGTTATTGAGCAGTTCTTC.

The genes are TRBV5-4 and TRBJ1-3; 8 bases are shared with TRBD1. CDR1 and CDR2 (germline): SGHNT, YYREEE (reference sequence). The CDR3 runs to 15 residues. The J segment lost 4 bases and the V segment lost 2 bases, leaving 5 bases of the junction unmatched. CDR3 coding DNA: TGTGCCAGCAGCTTTGCAGGGGGCGCCGGAAACACCATATATTTT. Amino acid sequence: CASSFAGGAGNTIYF.

The CDR3 spells CAWSLDGNSGNTIYF. As DNA, the CDR3 is TGTGCCTGGAGTCTTGACGGGAACTCTGGAAACACCATATATTTT. V is TRBV30 and J is TRBJ1-3; D gene unclear. The germline V and J ends were trimmed by 2 bases and 0 bases, with 11 bases remaining between them. The CDR3 is 15 amino acids. CDR1 is GTSNPN, CDR2 SVGIG, per germline (reference sequence).

The genes are TRBV4-1 and TRBJ1-2; D is undetermined. Germline V gene data show CDR1 as MGHRA and CDR2 as YSYEKL. The CDR3 length is 17 residues. V gave up 0 bases and J gave up 0 bases, with 14 bases separating them. The CDR3: CASSQDVAADANYGYTF. The DNA for the CDR3 is TGCGCCAGCAGCCAAGACGTAGCGGCAGACGCTAACTATGGCTACACCTTC.

The genes are TRBV2 and TRBJ2-7, with TRBD1 matching 9 bases. The J segment lost 2 bases and the V segment lost 5 bases, leaving 4 bases of the junction unmatched. Germline V gene lookup returns CDR1 SNHLY and CDR2 FYNNEI. The length of the CDR3 is 14 residues. In DNA, the CDR3 is TGTGCCAGCAGTTCTTGGACAGGGGCCTACGAGCAGTACGTC. Translated: CASSSWTGAYEQYV.

The rearrangement links TRBV2 to TRBJ2-4; 10 bases agree with TRBD1. The CDR3 sequence is 15 residues long. Germline V gene sequence: CDR1 SNHLY, CDR2 FYNNEI. V lost 4 bases, J lost 6 bases, and 6 bases stayed unmatched. The CDR3 coding sequence is TGTGCCAGCAGTGGGACAGGGGGATTTGGAAACATTCAGTACTTC. This codes for CASSGTGGFGNIQYF.

This clone has a single count. The V gene is TRBV28, the J gene TRBJ1-5; TRBD1 aligns across 10 bases. This CDR3 contains 15 residues. CDR1 and CDR2 from the germline V gene are MDHEN and SYDVKM. V was clipped by 6 bases and J by 7 bases; unmatched bases: 9. Here the CDR3 reads CASREETGGGQPQHF. The CDR3 nucleotides are TGTGCCAGCAGGGAAGAGACAGGGGGCGGACAGCCCCAGCATTTT.